The present entry profiles one T cell receptor beta chain with its context. The CDR3 is 13 residues long. Germline-derived CDR1 and CDR2 are KGHSH and LQKENI. V was clipped by 5 bases and J by 0 bases, with 7 bases between them. PCR involved 60 Vbeta and 13 Jbeta primers. Libraries were prepared by immunoSEQ multiplex PCR; TCRdb keeps only in-frame clonotypes and omits some of them. The profile shows 150,000 to 200,000 clones, just over 75% of them singletons. This sample is part of a study of cytomegalovirus exposure and HLA in healthy donors. The clonotype originates from a young man in good health and CMV-seronegative. The V and J genes are TRBV18 and TRBJ1-1; tentatively, D is TRBD1 (5 bases). Input material: PBMCs. The CDR3 loop is CASSEQVNTEAFF. The CDR3 DNA is TGTGCCAGCTCAGAACAGGTGAACACTGAAGCTTTCTTT.